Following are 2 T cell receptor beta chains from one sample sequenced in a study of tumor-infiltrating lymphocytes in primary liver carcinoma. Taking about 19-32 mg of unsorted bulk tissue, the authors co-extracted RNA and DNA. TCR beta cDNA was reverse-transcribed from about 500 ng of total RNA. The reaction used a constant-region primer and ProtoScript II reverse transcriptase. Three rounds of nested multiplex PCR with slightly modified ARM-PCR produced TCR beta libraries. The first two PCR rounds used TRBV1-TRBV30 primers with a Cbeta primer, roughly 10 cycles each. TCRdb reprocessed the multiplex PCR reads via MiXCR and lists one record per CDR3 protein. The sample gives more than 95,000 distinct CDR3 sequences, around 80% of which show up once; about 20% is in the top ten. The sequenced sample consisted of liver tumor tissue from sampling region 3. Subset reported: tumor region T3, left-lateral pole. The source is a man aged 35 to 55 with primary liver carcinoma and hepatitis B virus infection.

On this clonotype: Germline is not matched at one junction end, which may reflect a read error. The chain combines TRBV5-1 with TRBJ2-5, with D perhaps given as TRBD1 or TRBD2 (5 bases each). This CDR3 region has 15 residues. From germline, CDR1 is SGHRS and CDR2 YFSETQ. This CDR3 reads CVSSLAGTDEETQYF. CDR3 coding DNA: TGCGTCAGCAGTCTAGCCGGGACGGATGAAGAGACCCAGTACTTC.

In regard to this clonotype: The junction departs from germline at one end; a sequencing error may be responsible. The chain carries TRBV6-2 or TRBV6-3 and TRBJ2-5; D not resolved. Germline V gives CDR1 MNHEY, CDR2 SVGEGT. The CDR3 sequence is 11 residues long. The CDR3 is CVNQNGETRYF. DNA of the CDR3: TGTGTCAACCAAAACGGAGAGACCCGGTACTTC.